The following is a T cell receptor beta chain sequence with its context. The specificity of this receptor is unknown. Nothing much larger sits one base from this clone, and base qualities are not available. V is trimmed back by 1 base and J by 0 bases, and the junction contains 1 base that no gene match accounts for. The germline V gene provides CDR1 SGHRS and CDR2 YFSETQ. Including the terminal cysteine and phenylalanine, the CDR3 comprises 15 residues. This entry keeps only the CDR3 DNA: 45 bases, framed from base 1. The data were obtained in a study of shared clonotypes between healthy human individuals (dated by TCRdb to 2018 to 2021). Regarding the research as a whole: A couple of women and three men aged 18 to 49 years were included in the cohort. Per donor, three plates each were used for CD4 naive and CD4 memory, two for CD8 naive, and one for CD8 memory. To estimate repertoire size and how much clonotype sharing occurs between individuals, the study deeply sequenced the blood TCR repertoires of about five healthy adults. Libraries were prepared and TCR repertoires were sequenced by different laboratories using diverse techniques, in order to increase sequencing depth and limit assay-specific biases. Each donor's leukapheresis produced roughly between about 0.9 and 9.5 billion PBMCs. The study at large found these results: Because the study included only a small number of donors, the genetic and exposure-history diversity represented was limited. Incomplete sequencing was indicated by rarefaction of sorted-subset datasets, despite the large sequencing depth. Higher generation probabilities were observed for clonotypes shared by all four sorted-subset donors than for non-shared clonotypes. Naive subsets generally had larger estimated clonotype richness than memory subsets. Sampling was restricted to blood, and TCR repertoires in tissues likely differ from the TCR repertoires found in blood. When a few donors were compared, the shared fraction of clonotypes was approximately 5% for naive CD4, over 3% for naive CD8, 2% to 2.5% for memory CD4, and around 0.37% for memory CD8. Based on pairwise subsampling, the degree of clonotype sharing among donors was expected to be affected by sequencing depth.

CD8 naive samples consisted of CD45RO-negative cells that were positively selected for CCR7, yielding a CD45RA+CCR7+ population without TemRA cells. Donors were healthy HIV-negative adults with no recently reported acute infections or vaccinations. Every donor was a Caucasian adult living in Nashville, Tennessee, USA. After blood collection by leukapheresis, PBMCs were isolated using Ficoll-Histopaque density gradient centrifugation and then cryopreserved in the vapor phase of liquid nitrogen. Analytical flow cytometry was used to check the purity and quantity of every magnetically sorted T cell population. Each sorted fraction had its genomic DNA isolated and then quantified by UV absorbance on a Nanodrop 2000c. Using the deep immunoSEQ assay, multiplex PCR amplified TCR CDR3 regions from genomic DNA. Extracted genomic DNA from each cell subset was spread evenly across all wells of several immunoSEQ 96-well plates, with each plate serving as a replicate. For sorted subsets, approximately 190 ng of genomic DNA, equivalent to roughly 33,000 T cell genomes, went into each replicate PCR. The purified libraries were quantified using a Qubit 3.0 fluorometer, sized with a Bioanalyzer 2100, and then quantified again using the KAPA Library Quantification kit. A separate single-read 150-cycle Illumina NextSeq 550 flow cell was used to sequence each immunoSEQ 96-well plate. The original methods were these. Because the immunoSEQ output included only junctional sequences and no quality scores, the filtering could not be the same as the filtering used for full-length reads. To assign V/J genes and CDR3, sequences were annotated using PyIR, a Python wrapper for IgBLAST v1.9, with IMGT germline references. Any read was removed if the V/J assignment was weak (E-value above 1e-6), the CDR3 was missing, or the read contained stop codons, out-of-frame junctions, or ambiguous translated residues. V3J clonotypes were defined as sequences sharing an identical inferred V gene, J gene, and CDR3 amino acid sequence. Percentage overlap between repertoires was computed as shared unique clonotypes divided by the size of the smaller repertoire. Three approaches were used to assess repertoire richness: RTK rarefaction, the Chao1 estimator, and Recon v2.1 estimates of unobserved clonotypes. For all TCRbeta clonotypes obtained by the gDNA method from a handful of donors, generation probabilities were computed with OLGA. Held by TCRdb, this immuneACCESS table contains in-frame sequences only and omits some clones. Under half of the omission traces to an unresolved V gene where checked; the cause of the rest is unknown. V, J and clone size are taken as reported in that table, and D and trimming were inferred from the DNA itself. In this sample the table shows around 2,000,000 clones, about 93% of which occur a single time. Clones ranked in the top ten supply roughly 1.8% of the sample.

Sequencing used naive CD8+ T cells from PBMCs. This specimen's cell subset or site label, interpreted: CD45RA+CCR7+. Recombination joined TRBV5-1 with TRBJ2-3, with 8 bases matching TRBD2. The receptor was isolated from a man younger than 35 in good health. Some clones in this sample may be carry-over from other donors' samples. The CDR3 protein sequence reads: CASSLRLASTDTQYF. Here is the DNA: TGCGCCAGCAGCTTGCGACTAGCGAGCACAGATACGCAGTATTTT.